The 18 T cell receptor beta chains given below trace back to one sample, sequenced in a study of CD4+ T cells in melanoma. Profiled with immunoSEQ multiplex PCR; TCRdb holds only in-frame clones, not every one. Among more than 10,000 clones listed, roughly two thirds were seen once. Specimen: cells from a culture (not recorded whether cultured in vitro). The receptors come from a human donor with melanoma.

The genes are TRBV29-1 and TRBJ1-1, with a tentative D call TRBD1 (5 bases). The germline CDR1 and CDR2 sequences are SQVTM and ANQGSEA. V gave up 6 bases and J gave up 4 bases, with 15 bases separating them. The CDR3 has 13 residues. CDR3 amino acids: CSVYRPPGTEAFF. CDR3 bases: TGCAGCGTCTACAGGCCCCCCGGCACTGAAGCTTTCTTT. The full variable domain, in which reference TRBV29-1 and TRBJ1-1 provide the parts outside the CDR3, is SAVISQKPSRDICQRGTSLTIQCQVDSQVTMMFWYRQQPGQSLTLIATANQGSEATYESGFVIDKFPISRPNLTFSTLTVSNMSPEDSSIYLCSVYRPPGTEAFFGQGTRLTVV.

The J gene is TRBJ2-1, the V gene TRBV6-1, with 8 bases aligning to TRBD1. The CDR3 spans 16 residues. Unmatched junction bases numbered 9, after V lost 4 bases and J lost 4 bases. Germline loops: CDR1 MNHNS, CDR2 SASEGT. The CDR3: CASSGGQVVWYNEQFF. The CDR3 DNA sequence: TGTGCCAGCAGTGGGGGACAGGTAGTTTGGTACAATGAGCAGTTCTTC.

DNA for the CDR3: TGTGCCAGCAGCCGACAGGCCTCTGGCTACACCTTC. The encoded protein is CASSRQASGYTF. The rearrangement uses TRBV13 and TRBJ1-2; the D gene is possibly TRBD1 (6 bases). Germline V gives CDR1 PRHDT, CDR2 FYEKMQ (reference sequence). V lost 5 bases and J lost 7, with 11 bases in between. The CDR3 runs to 12 residues.

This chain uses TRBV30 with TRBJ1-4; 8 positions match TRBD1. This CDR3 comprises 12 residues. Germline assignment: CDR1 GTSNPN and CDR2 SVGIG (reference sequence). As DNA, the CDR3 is TGTGGGGGGACAGGCTCTAATGAAAAACTGTTTTTT. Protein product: CGGTGSNEKLFF.

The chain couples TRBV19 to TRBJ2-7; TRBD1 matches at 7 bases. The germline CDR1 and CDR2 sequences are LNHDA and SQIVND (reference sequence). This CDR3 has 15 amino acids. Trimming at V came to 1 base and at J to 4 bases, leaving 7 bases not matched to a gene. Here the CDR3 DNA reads TGTGCCAGTAGTATAGTAAAGGGGGCGCTTTACGAGCAGTACTTC. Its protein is CASSIVKGALYEQYF.

CDR3 in amino acids: CASSPRRSTDTQYF. As DNA, the CDR3 is TGTGCCAGCTCACCTAGGAGAAGCACAGATACGCAGTATTTT. V and J are TRBV18 and TRBJ2-3, with D uncertain. The CDR3 runs to 14 residues. V lost 3 bases and J 0 bases, leaving 7 bases between the germline ends. Looked up from germline, CDR1 is KGHSH and CDR2 is LQKENI.

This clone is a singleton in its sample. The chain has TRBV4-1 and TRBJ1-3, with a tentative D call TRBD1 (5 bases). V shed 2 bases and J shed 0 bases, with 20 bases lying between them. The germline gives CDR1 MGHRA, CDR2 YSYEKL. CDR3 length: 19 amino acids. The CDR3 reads CASSQPRGSGIDSGNTIYF. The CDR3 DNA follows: TGCGCCAGCAGCCAACCTAGGGGATCCGGGATCGACTCTGGAAACACCATATATTTT.

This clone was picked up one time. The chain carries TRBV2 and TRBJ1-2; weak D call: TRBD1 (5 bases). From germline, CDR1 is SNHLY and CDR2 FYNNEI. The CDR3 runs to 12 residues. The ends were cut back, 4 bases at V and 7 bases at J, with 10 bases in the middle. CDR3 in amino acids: CASSAHRIGYTF. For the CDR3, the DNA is TGTGCCAGCAGTGCCCACAGGATTGGCTACACCTTC.

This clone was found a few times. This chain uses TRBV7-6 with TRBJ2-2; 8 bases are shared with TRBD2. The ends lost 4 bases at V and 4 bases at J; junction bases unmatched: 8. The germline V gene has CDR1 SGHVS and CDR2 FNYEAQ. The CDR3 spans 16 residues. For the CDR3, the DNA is TGTGCCAGCAGCTCGACGGGGGGGCAAATCACCGGGGAGCTGTTTTTT. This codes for CASSSTGGQITGELFF.

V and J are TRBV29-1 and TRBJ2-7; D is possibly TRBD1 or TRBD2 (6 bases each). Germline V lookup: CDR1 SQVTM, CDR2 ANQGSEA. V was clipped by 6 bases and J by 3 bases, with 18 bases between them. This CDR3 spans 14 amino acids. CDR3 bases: TGCAGCGTCCCTGGGCCCGGGGGCAACTACGAGCAGTACTTC. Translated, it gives CSVPGPGGNYEQYF.

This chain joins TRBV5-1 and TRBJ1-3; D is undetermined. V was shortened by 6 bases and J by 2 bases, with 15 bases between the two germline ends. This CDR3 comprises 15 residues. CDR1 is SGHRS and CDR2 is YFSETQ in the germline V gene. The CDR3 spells CASTDPGGPGNTIYF. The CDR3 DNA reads TGCGCCAGCACCGACCCGGGTGGACCTGGAAACACCATATATTTT.

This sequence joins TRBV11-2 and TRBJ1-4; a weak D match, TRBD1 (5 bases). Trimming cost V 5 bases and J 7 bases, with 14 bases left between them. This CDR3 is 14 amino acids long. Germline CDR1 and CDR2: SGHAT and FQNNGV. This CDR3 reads CASSPQMGGEKLFF. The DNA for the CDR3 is TGTGCCAGCAGCCCACAGATGGGGGGTGAAAAACTGTTTTTT.

The CDR3: CASSQTGFLSHNQPQHF. In DNA form, the CDR3 reads TGTGCCAGCAGCCAAACAGGGTTCCTGAGCCACAATCAGCCCCAGCATTTT. The rearrangement uses TRBV7-2 and TRBJ1-5, with D maybe TRBD1 (6 bases). The CDR3 length is 17 residues. V was trimmed by 5 bases and J by 3 bases, leaving 20 bases between them. The germline gives CDR1 SGHTA, CDR2 FQGNSA.

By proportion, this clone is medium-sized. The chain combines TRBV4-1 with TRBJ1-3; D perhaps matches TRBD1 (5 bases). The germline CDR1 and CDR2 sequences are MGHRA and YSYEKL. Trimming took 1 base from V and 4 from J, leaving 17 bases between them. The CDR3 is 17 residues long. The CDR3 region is CASSQVEQGARGNTIYF. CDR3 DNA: TGCGCCAGCAGCCAAGTAGAGCAGGGAGCGAGGGGAAACACCATATATTTT.

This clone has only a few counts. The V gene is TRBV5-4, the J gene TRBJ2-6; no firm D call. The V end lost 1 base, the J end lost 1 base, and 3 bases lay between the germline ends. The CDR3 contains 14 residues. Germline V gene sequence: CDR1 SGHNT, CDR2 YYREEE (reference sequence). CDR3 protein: CASSLKSGANVLTF. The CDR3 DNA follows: TGTGCCAGCAGCTTGAAATCTGGGGCCAACGTCCTGACTTTC.

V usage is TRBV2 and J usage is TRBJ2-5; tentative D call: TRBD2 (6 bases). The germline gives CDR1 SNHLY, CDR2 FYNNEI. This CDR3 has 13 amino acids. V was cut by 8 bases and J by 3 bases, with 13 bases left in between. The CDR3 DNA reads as TGTGCCAGCTCGAAGAGACTAGAAGAGACCCAGTACTTC. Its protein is CASSKRLEETQYF.

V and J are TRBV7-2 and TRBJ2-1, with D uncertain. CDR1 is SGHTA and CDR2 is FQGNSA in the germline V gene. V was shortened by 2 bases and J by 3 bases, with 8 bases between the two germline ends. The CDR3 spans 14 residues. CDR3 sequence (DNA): TGTGCCAGCAGCTTAATTCGCAGCTACAATGAGCAGTTCTTC. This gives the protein CASSLIRSYNEQFF.

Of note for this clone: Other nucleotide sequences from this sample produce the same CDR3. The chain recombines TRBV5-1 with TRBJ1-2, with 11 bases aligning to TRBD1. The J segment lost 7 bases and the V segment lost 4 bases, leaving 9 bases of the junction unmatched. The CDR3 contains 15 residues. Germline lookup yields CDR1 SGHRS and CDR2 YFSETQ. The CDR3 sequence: CASSLSGQGASGYTF. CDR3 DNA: TGCGCCAGCAGCCTATCCGGACAGGGGGCGTCTGGCTACACCTTC.